Presented here are 13 T cell receptor beta chains from one specimen sequenced in a study of T cell clonotyping in hematopoietic cell transplantation. Only in-frame clones appear in the TCRdb table, and some are missing; sequencing was by immunoSEQ multiplex PCR. The sample lists approximately 30,000 clones, approximately 96% occurring once. The sequenced sample consisted of peripheral blood mononuclear cells. Every receptor here comes from a man in his forties or fifties in good health. Some clones in this sample may be carry-over from other donors' samples.

V is TRBV30 and J is TRBJ1-2; D is ambiguous. The CDR3 sequence is 12 residues long. From germline, CDR1 is GTSNPN and CDR2 SVGIG (reference sequence). Trimming cost V 4 bases and J 4 bases, with 10 bases left between them. The CDR3 region has the DNA TGTGCCTGGACCCATTTAACCTATGGCTACACCTTC. Protein: CAWTHLTYGYTF.

The chain combines TRBV4-3 with TRBJ1-5, with TRBD1 matching 10 bases. V shed 2 bases, J shed 4 bases, and the junction held 2 bases outside the gene matches. The CDR3 runs 15 residues. Germline V gene lookup returns CDR1 LGHNA and CDR2 YSLEER. CDR3 sequence: CASSQWTGGNQPQHF. The CDR3 bases are TGCGCCAGCAGCCAATGGACAGGGGGTAATCAGCCCCAGCATTTT.

The V gene is TRBV30, the J gene TRBJ2-7; D remains ambiguous. CDR1 is GTSNPN and CDR2 is SVGIG in the germline V gene (reference sequence). CDR3 length: 12 residues. V shed 1 base and J shed 1 base, with 5 bases lying between them. In DNA, the CDR3 is TGTGCCTGGAGTGCGGTATCCTACGAGCAGTACTTC. Translation: CAWSAVSYEQYF. The full variable domain, its missing parts supplied by reference TRBV30 and TRBJ2-7, is SQTIHQWPATLVQPVGSPLSLECTVEGTSNPNLYWYRQAAGRGLQLLFYSVGIGQISSEVPQNLSASRPQDRQFILSSKKLLLSDSGFYLCAWSAVSYEQYFGPGTRLTVT.

This chain connects TRBV28 to TRBJ1-1; D unresolved. The V and J ends lost 2 bases and 2 bases respectively, with 3 bases between them. In germline, CDR1 is MDHEN, CDR2 SYDVKM. CDR3 length: 12 residues. The CDR3 reads CASSLSNTEAFF. CDR3 DNA: TGTGCCAGCAGTTTAAGTAACACTGAAGCTTTCTTT.

This chain connects TRBV30 to TRBJ1-5, with TRBD1 matching 7 bases. The CDR3 loop spans 13 amino acids. Unmatched junction bases numbered 5, after V lost 3 bases and J lost 6 bases. CDR1 is GTSNPN, CDR2 SVGIG, per germline (reference sequence). CDR3 residues: CAWRGQGGQPQHF. CDR3 bases: TGTGCCTGGAGGGGGCAGGGGGGTCAGCCCCAGCATTTT.

The CDR3 region is CASSDRGGELGGYTF. CDR3 nucleotide sequence: TGTGCCAGCAGTGATAGGGGAGGGGAGTTAGGTGGCTACACCTTC. J is TRBJ1-2 and V is TRBV2, with a weak D call TRBD1 (5 bases). The ends were cut back, 3 bases at V and 7 bases at J, with 18 bases in the middle. CDR3 length: 15 amino acids. Germline values: CDR1 SNHLY, CDR2 FYNNEI.

This clone was detected only once. The rearrangement links TRBV29-1 to TRBJ1-2; TRBD1 matches 11 bases. CDR1 is SQVTM, CDR2 ANQGSEA, per germline. The CDR3 is made up of 16 amino acids. The V and J ends lost 2 bases and 0 bases, in that order; junction bases with no gene match: 5. DNA of the CDR3: TGCAGCGTTGAAAAGGGACAGGGGGACTCTAACTATGGCTACACCTTC. The encoded protein is CSVEKGQGDSNYGYTF.

This clone was recorded once. Here the CDR3 DNA reads TGTGCCAGCAGAGGGACAGGGGCCCTGGGACCCCTCCACTTT. The encoded protein is CASRGTGALGPLHF. The chain recombines TRBV2 with TRBJ1-6, with TRBD1 matching 10 bases. With 6 bases clipped from V and 12 bases from J, the junction kept 8 bases outside the gene matches. From germline, CDR1 is SNHLY and CDR2 FYNNEI. The CDR3 is 14 residues long.

With regard to this clone: Other DNA sequences in this specimen translate into the identical CDR3. The chain carries TRBV5-4 and TRBJ1-1; no firm D call. Trimming pared 3 bases from V and 2 bases from J, leaving 8 bases between. The CDR3 runs to 13 residues. Germline CDR1 SGHNT, CDR2 YYREEE (reference sequence). The CDR3 region is CASSSRENTEAFF. The CDR3 nucleotides are TGTGCCAGCAGCTCCCGGGAAAACACTGAAGCTTTCTTT.

This clone has just a few counts. The genes are TRBV7-2 and TRBJ1-1, with D possibly matching TRBD1 (5 bases). The CDR3 contains 14 residues. Per the germline V gene, CDR1 is SGHTA and CDR2 is FQGNSA. Trimming stripped 1 base from V and 1 base from J, with 7 bases between. The CDR3 nucleotides are TGTGCCAGCAGCTTAGACAGGAGGAACACTGAAGCTTTCTTT. The encoded protein is CASSLDRRNTEAFF.

The gene calls are TRBV2 and TRBJ1-5; perhaps TRBD1 as D (5 bases). The CDR3 length is 14 residues. CDR1 is SNHLY, CDR2 FYNNEI, per germline. V was pared by 3 bases and J by 8 bases, with 14 bases between. The CDR3 DNA sequence: TGTGCCAGCAGTGAGGGGCAGGCGGCTGAGCCCCAGCATTTT. It codes for CASSEGQAAEPQHF.

The chain has TRBV11-2 and TRBJ1-1; D ambiguous. V lost 1 base, J lost 11 bases, and 14 bases lay in between. Per the germline V gene, CDR1 is SGHAT and CDR2 is FQNNGV. The CDR3 extends over 13 amino acids. CDR3 loop: CASSLGVDTQAFF. CDR3 nucleotide sequence: TGTGCCAGCAGCTTAGGGGTGGATACGCAGGCTTTCTTT. The complete variable domain, with remaining parts taken from reference TRBV11-2 and TRBJ1-1, reads EAGVAQSPRYKIIEKRQSVAFWCNPISGHATLYWYQQILGQGPKLLIQFQNNGVVDDSQLPKDRFSAERLKGVDSTLKIQPAKLEDSAVYLCASSLGVDTQAFFGQGTRLTVV.

The chain has TRBV7-8 and TRBJ1-4, with no clear D. The V and J ends lost 0 bases and 8 bases respectively, with 13 bases between them. Germline V CDR1 and CDR2: SGHVS, FQNEAQ. This CDR3 has 15 residues. CDR3 residues: CASSLAWGRVEKLFF. The CDR3 coding sequence is TGTGCCAGCAGCTTAGCGTGGGGTAGAGTCGAAAAACTGTTTTTT.